The 3 T cell receptor beta chains given below trace back to one sample, sequenced in a study of CD8+CD57+ T cells in acquired aplastic anemia. TCR beta VDJ and CDR3 profiling used genomic DNA as template. TCRdb re-called the reads through MiXCR, storing one row per CDR3 protein. The sample records about 130,000 distinct CDR3 sequences, around 50% being singletons. The specimen was sorted CD4+, CD8+, or CD8+CD57+ T cells (not recorded which) from PBMCs. The receptors come from a human donor in good health, serving as a control.

This clonotype was seen a single time. The V gene is TRBV7-3, the J gene TRBJ1-1; maybe TRBD1 (6 bases). Germline loops: CDR1 SGHTA, CDR2 FQGTGA. V lost 5 bases and J lost 2, with 12 bases in between. The CDR3 has 14 amino acids. The CDR3 is CASSRRGGNTEAFF. CDR3 DNA: TGTGCCAGCAGCCGGCGGGGGGGCAACACTGAAGCTTTCTTT. Full variable domain (missing parts from reference TRBV7-3 and TRBJ1-1): GAGVSQTPSNKVTEKGKYVELRCDPISGHTALYWYRQSLGQGPEFLIYFQGTGAADDSGLPNDRFFAVRPEGSVSTLKIQRTERGDSAVYLCASSRRGGNTEAFFGQGTRLTVV.

This clonotype was counted many times. CDR3 bases: TGTGCCAGCAGCATCCTAGCGGGGGTAGCAAATGAGCAGTTCTTC. Protein product: CASSILAGVANEQFF. The chain combines TRBV5-4 with TRBJ2-1; 10 bases map to TRBD2. Losses at the gene ends were 4 bases for V and 7 bases for J; bases not matched to a gene: 8. Per germline, CDR1 SGHNT and CDR2 YYREEE (reference sequence). CDR3 length: 15 residues.

This clonotype was counted many times. The V call is TRBV4-3, the J call TRBJ2-3; no clear D gene. The germline V gene has CDR1 LGHNA and CDR2 YSLEER. V shed 0 bases and J shed 2 bases, with 9 bases lying between them. The length of the CDR3 is 15 residues. CDR3 nucleotides: TGCGCCAGCAGCCAAGATGGCAGAGTCACAGATACGCAGTATTTT. Amino acids: CASSQDGRVTDTQYF.